The 9 T cell receptor beta chains below were found in one sample sequenced in a study of cytomegalovirus exposure and HLA in healthy donors. With 60 Vbeta and 13 Jbeta primers, the PCR was carried out. The repertoire was sequenced with immunoSEQ multiplex PCR; TCRdb's copy has only in-frame clones and lacks some. The sample holds some 120,000 clones, 80% to 85% seen once. The sample consisted of PBMCs. The receptors were sampled from a human donor in good health.

The V gene is TRBV9, the J gene TRBJ1-1, with TRBD1 as a possible D gene (5 bases). The CDR3 contains 13 residues. V lost 5 bases, J lost 3 bases, and 11 bases lay in between. The germline V gene encodes CDR1 SGDLS and CDR2 YYNGEE. CDR3 region: CASRGIQDTEAFF. CDR3 bases: TGTGCCAGCAGAGGAATACAGGACACTGAAGCTTTCTTT.

This clone was observed once. V and J are TRBV4-2 and TRBJ1-2, with D possibly matching TRBD1 (6 bases). Looked up from germline, CDR1 is LGHNA and CDR2 is YNFKEQ. Trimming removed 3 bases at V and 3 bases at J, with 14 bases between. CDR3 length: 15 residues. CDR3 in amino acids: CASSQTNRADYGYTF. The DNA of the CDR3 is TGTGCCAGCAGCCAGACCAACAGGGCTGACTATGGCTACACCTTC.

The chain has TRBV27 and TRBJ2-7; TRBD1 agrees at 10 bases. There are 15 residues in the CDR3. The V gene end was trimmed by 5 bases and the J gene end by 0 bases; junction bases not matched to a gene: 4. CDR1 is MNHEY, CDR2 SMNVEV, per germline (reference sequence). The CDR3 reads CASSPTGGASYEQYF. CDR3 coding DNA: TGTGCCAGCAGTCCGACAGGGGGCGCCTCCTACGAGCAGTACTTC.

This clone was seen just once. The gene calls are TRBV7-6 and TRBJ1-4; tentatively, D is TRBD1 (5 bases). CDR1 is SGHVS and CDR2 is FNYEAQ in the germline V gene. Trimming shortened V by 1 base and J by 0 bases, and 12 bases separated the two germline ends. The CDR3 has 17 residues. In DNA, the CDR3 is TGTGCCAGCAGCTTAGATTGGGGGGATGCAACTAATGAAAAACTGTTTTTT. Amino acid sequence: CASSLDWGDATNEKLFF. Using reference TRBV7-6 and TRBJ1-4 for the parts outside the CDR3, the full variable domain is GAGVSQSPRYKVTKRGQDVALRCDPISGHVSLYWYRQALGQGPEFLTYFNYEAQQDKSGLPNDRFSAERPEGSISTLTIQRTEQRDSAMYRCASSLDWGDATNEKLFFGSGTQLSVL.

The chain combines TRBV5-1 with TRBJ1-5; 7 bases are shared with TRBD1. The CDR3 loop spans 15 amino acids. Trimming cost V 1 base and J 3 bases; bases outside gene matches: 4. Germline CDR1 and CDR2: SGHRS and YFSETQ. This CDR3 is CASSLTGQPNQPQHF. CDR3 bases: TGCGCCAGCAGCTTGACGGGACAGCCCAATCAGCCCCAGCATTTT.

This chain links TRBV7-9 with TRBJ1-3, with D uncertain. Germline V CDR1 and CDR2: SEHNR, FQNEAQ (reference sequence). CDR3 length: 12 residues. V shed 8 bases and J shed 1 base, with 6 bases lying between them. The CDR3 sequence is CASSYSGNTIYF. The DNA of the CDR3 is TGTGCCAGCTCGTATTCTGGAAACACCATATATTTT.

This rearrangement joins TRBV15 to TRBJ2-7; 11 bases are shared with TRBD1. V dropped 0 bases and J dropped 2; count of bases not matched to a gene: 3. The CDR3 has 16 residues. CDR1 and CDR2 (germline): LNHNV, YYDKDF (reference sequence). CDR3 sequence: CATSRDTGQGAYEQYF. CDR3 nucleotides: TGTGCCACCAGCAGAGATACGGGACAGGGGGCCTACGAGCAGTACTTC.

Notes on this clone: At one end the junction does not follow the germline gene, possibly because of a read error. The rearrangement uses TRBV7-9 and TRBJ1-1; D is undetermined. The germline CDR1 and CDR2 sequences are SEHNR and FQNEAQ (reference sequence). CDR3 size: 12 residues. The CDR3: CSSSLLITEAFF. Here the CDR3 DNA reads TGTTCCAGCAGCCTTTTAATCACTGAAGCTTTCTTT.

This clone was detected only a few times. The chain uses TRBV4-1 and TRBJ1-1; D remains ambiguous. This CDR3 is built from 14 residues. The germline CDR1 and CDR2 sequences are MGHRA and YSYEKL. V lost 0 bases and J 1 base, leaving 6 bases between the germline ends. The CDR3 sequence: CASSQELPNTEAFF. Here the CDR3 DNA reads TGCGCCAGCAGCCAAGAACTGCCGAACACTGAAGCTTTCTTT.